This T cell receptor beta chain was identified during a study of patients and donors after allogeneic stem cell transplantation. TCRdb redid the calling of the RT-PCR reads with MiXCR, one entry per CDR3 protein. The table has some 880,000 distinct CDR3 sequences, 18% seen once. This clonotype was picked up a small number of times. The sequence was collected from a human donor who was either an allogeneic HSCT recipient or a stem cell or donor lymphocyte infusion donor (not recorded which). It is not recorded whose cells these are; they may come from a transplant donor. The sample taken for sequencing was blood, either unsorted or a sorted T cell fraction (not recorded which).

CDR3 loop: CASSLVRKTQYF. CDR3 DNA: TGTGCCAGCAGCTTAGTAAGGAAGACCCAGTACTTC. The V gene is TRBV7-9, the J gene TRBJ2-5; no firm D call. Trimming left V 1 base short and J 6 bases short, with 6 bases between. Germline V lookup: CDR1 SEHNR, CDR2 FQNEAQ (reference sequence). The length of the CDR3 is 12 residues. Variable domain in full (rest from reference TRBV7-9 and TRBJ2-5): DTGVSQNPRHKITKRGQNVTFRCDPISEHNRLYWYRQTLGQGPEFLTYFQNEAQLEKSRLLSDRFSAERPKGSFSTLEIQRTEQGDSAMYLCASSLVRKTQYFGPGTRLLVL.